This is a list of T cell receptor beta chains from one sample in a study of T cells after yellow fever vaccination. TCRdb called the 5' RACE reads again in MiXCR, with one record for every CDR3 protein. The profile shows 250,000 to 300,000 distinct CDR3 sequences, about 5% of them singletons. The source was CD4+ T cells sorted from PBMCs, collected on the day of the yellow fever booster vaccination. These receptors originate from a man aged 18 to 30 who received the YFV17D yellow fever vaccine. The CDR3 runs from the conserved cysteine through the conserved F or W. Each record gives: J gene, clone size, D gene, V gene, CDR3 protein, CDR3 DNA. D genes are given only for firm matches. Clone size is given for some rows only: seen once, a few or many times, or a class if the clone is expanded.

j_call: TRBJ2-5
clone_size: few
d_call: NA
v_call: TRBV5-4
cdr3_aa: CASSLRRGLQETQYF
cdr3_nt: TGTGCCAGCAGCTTACGGCGGGGACTTCAAGAGACCCAGTACTTC

j_call: TRBJ1-2
clone_size: few
d_call: NA
v_call: TRBV11-2
cdr3_aa: CASSLVVAERNYGYTF
cdr3_nt: TGTGCCAGCAGCTTAGTTGTGGCAGAGCGAAACTATGGCTACACCTTC

j_call: TRBJ1-1
clone_size: once
d_call: NA
v_call: TRBV20-1
cdr3_aa: CSIEVWKRGEAFF
cdr3_nt: TGCAGCATAGAGGTTTGGAAAAGGGGCGAAGCTTTCTTT

j_call: TRBJ2-1
clone_size: NA
d_call: TRBD2
v_call: TRBV6-4
cdr3_aa: CASSDSTSGGSIEQFF
cdr3_nt: TGTGCCAGCAGTGATTCGACTAGCGGGGGTTCCATCGAGCAGTTCTTC

j_call: TRBJ2-3
clone_size: NA
d_call: TRBD2
v_call: TRBV9
cdr3_aa: CASSVTSGLWADTQYF
cdr3_nt: TGTGCCAGCAGCGTCACTAGCGGGCTTTGGGCAGATACGCAGTATTTT

j_call: TRBJ2-2
clone_size: NA
d_call: NA
v_call: TRBV12-3/TRBV12-4
cdr3_aa: CASSLFPPLNTGELFF
cdr3_nt: TGTGCCAGCAGTTTATTTCCCCCCCTTAACACCGGGGAGCTGTTTTTT

j_call: TRBJ1-2
clone_size: many
d_call: NA
v_call: TRBV20-1
cdr3_aa: CSTQGPNYGYTF
cdr3_nt: TGCAGCACGCAGGGCCCCAACTATGGCTACACCTTC

j_call: TRBJ2-2
clone_size: many
d_call: TRBD1
v_call: TRBV14
cdr3_aa: CASSHFGDRDRAGELFF
cdr3_nt: TGTGCCAGCAGCCACTTCGGGGACAGGGATCGGGCCGGGGAGCTGTTTTTT

j_call: TRBJ1-3
clone_size: many
d_call: NA
v_call: TRBV20-1
cdr3_aa: CSGLGNSGNTIYF
cdr3_nt: TGCAGTGGCTTGGGAAACTCTGGAAACACCATATATTTT

j_call: TRBJ1-2
clone_size: NA
d_call: NA
v_call: TRBV20-1
cdr3_aa: CSATTQGFGGYTF
cdr3_nt: TGCAGTGCCACAACACAGGGATTTGGTGGCTACACCTTC

j_call: TRBJ2-7
clone_size: NA
d_call: NA
v_call: TRBV5-6
cdr3_aa: CASSTGLPYEQYF
cdr3_nt: TGTGCCAGCAGCACGGGGCTACCCTACGAGCAGTACTTC

j_call: TRBJ2-2
clone_size: many
d_call: NA
v_call: TRBV5-1
cdr3_aa: CASSFSRSTGELFF
cdr3_nt: TGCGCCAGCAGCTTCTCCAGGAGCACCGGGGAGCTGTTTTTT

j_call: TRBJ1-2
clone_size: NA
d_call: NA
v_call: TRBV20-1
cdr3_aa: CSARPGTDPWGYTF
cdr3_nt: TGCAGTGCTAGACCCGGGACGGACCCTTGGGGCTACACCTTC

j_call: TRBJ2-4
clone_size: few
d_call: NA
v_call: TRBV27
cdr3_aa: CASSSDWGAKNIQYF
cdr3_nt: TGTGCCAGCAGTTCCGACTGGGGAGCCAAAAACATTCAGTACTTC

j_call: TRBJ2-1
clone_size: NA
d_call: TRBD2
v_call: TRBV20-1
cdr3_aa: CSARVFPAGDHNEQFF
cdr3_nt: TGCAGTGCTAGAGTATTCCCGGCGGGGGACCACAATGAGCAGTTCTTC